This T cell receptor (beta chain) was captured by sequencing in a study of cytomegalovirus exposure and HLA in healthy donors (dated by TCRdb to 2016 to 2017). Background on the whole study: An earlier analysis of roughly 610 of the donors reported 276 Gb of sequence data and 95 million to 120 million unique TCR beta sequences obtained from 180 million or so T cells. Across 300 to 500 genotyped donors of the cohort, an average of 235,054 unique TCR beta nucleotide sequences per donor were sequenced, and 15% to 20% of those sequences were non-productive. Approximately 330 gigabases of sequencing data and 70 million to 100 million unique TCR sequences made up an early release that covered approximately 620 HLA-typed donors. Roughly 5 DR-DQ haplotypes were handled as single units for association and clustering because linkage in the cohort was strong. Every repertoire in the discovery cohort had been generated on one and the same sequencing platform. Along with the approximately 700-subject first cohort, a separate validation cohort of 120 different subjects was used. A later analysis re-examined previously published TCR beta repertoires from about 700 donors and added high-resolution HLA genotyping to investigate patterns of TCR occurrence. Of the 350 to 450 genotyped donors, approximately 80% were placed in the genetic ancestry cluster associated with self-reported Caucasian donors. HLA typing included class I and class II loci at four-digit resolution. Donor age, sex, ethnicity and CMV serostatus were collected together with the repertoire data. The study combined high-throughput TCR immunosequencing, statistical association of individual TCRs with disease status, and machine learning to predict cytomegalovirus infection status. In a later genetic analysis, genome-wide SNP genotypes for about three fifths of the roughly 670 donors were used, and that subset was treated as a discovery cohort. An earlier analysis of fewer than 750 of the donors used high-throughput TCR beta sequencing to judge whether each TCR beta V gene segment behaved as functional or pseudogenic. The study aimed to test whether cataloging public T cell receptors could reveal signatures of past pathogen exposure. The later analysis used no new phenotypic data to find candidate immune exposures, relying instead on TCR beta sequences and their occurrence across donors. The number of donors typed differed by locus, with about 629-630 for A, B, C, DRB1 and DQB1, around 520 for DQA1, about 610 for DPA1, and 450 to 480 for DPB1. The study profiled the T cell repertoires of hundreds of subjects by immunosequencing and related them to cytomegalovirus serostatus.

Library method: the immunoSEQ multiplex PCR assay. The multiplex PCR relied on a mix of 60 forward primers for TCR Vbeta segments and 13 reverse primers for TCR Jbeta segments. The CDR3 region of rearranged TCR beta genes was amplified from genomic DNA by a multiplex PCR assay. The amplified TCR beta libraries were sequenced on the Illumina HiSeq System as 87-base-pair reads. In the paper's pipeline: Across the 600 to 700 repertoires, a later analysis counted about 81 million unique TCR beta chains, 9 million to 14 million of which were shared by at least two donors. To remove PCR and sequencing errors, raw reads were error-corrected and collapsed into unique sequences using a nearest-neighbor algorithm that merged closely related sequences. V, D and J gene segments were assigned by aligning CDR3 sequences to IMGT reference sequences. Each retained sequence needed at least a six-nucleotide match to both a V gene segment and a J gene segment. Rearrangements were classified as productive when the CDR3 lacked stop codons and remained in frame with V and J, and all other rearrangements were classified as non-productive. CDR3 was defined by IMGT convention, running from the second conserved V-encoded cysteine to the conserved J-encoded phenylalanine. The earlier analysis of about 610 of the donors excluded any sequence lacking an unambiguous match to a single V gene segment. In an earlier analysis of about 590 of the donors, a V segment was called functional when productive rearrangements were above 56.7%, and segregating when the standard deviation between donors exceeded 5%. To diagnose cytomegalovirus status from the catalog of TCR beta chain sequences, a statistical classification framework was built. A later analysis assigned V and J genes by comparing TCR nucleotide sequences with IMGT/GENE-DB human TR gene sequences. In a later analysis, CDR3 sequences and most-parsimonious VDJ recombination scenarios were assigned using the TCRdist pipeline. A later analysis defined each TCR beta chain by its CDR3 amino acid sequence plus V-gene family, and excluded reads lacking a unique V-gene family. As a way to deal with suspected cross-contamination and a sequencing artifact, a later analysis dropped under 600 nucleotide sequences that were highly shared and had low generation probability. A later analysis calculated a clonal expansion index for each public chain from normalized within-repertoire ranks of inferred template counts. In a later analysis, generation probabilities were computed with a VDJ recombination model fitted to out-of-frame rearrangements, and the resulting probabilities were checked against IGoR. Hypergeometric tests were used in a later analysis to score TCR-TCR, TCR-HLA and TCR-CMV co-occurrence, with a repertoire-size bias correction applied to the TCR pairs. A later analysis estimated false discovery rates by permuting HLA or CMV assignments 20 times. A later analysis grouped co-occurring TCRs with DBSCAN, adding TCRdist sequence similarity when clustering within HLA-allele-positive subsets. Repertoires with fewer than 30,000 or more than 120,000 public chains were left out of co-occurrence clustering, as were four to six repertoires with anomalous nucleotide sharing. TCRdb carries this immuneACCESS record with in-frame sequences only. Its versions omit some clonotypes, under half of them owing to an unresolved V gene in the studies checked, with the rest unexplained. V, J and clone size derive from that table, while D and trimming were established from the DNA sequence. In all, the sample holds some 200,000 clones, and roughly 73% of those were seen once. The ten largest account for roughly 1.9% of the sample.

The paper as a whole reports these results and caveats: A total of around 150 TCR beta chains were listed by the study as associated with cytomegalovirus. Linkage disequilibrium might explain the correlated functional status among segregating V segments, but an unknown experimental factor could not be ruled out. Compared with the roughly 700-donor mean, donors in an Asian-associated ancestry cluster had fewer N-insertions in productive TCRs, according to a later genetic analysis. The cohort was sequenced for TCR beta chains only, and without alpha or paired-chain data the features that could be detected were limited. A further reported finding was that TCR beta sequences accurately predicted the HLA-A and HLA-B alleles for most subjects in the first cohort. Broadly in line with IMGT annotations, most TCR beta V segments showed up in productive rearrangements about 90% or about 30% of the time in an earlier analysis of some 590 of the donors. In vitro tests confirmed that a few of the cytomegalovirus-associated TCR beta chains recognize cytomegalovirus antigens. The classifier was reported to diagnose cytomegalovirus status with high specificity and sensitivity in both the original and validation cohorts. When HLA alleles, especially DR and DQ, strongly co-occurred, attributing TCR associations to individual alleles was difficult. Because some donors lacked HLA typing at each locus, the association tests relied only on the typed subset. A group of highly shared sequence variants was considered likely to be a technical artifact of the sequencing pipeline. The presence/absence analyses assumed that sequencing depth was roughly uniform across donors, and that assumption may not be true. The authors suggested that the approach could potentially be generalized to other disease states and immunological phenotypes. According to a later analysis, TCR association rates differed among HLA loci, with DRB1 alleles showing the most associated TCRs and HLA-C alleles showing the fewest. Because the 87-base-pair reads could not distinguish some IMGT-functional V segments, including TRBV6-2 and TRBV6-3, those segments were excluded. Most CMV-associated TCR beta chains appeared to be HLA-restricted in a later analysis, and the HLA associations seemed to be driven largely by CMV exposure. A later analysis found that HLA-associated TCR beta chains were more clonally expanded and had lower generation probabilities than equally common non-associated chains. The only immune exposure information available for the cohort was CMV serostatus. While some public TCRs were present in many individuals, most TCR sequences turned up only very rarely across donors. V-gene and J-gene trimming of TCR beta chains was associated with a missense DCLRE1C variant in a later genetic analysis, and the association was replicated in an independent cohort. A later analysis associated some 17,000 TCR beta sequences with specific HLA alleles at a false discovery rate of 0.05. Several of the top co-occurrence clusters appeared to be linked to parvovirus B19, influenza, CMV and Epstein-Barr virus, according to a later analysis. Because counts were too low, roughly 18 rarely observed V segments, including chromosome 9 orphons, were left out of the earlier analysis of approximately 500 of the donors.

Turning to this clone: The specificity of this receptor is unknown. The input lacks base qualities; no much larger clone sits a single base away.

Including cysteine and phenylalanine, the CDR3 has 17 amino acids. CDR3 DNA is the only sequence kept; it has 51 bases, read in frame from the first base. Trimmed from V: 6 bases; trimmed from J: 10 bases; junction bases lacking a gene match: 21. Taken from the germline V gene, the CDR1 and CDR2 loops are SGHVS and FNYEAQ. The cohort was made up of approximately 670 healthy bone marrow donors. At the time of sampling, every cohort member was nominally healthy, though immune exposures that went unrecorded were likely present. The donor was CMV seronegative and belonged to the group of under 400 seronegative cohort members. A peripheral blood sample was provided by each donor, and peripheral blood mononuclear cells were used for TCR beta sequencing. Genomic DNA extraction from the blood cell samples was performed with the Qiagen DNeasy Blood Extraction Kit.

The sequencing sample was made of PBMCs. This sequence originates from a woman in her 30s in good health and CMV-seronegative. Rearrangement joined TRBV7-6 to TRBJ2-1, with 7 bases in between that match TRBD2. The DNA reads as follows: TGTGCCAGCAGTCACGCCCCGATAGCGGGCTCGGTAGGGGAGCAGTTCTTC. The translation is CASSHAPIAGSVGEQFF.